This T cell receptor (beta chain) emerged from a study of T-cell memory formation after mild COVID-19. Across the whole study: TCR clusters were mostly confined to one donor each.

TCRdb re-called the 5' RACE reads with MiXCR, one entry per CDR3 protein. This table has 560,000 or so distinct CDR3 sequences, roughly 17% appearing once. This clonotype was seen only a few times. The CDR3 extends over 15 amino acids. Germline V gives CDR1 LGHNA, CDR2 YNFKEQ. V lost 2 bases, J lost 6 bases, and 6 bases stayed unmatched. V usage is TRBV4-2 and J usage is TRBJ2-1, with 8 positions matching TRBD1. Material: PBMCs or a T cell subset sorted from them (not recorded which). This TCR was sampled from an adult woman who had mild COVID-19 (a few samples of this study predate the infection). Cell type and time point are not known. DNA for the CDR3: TGTGCCAGCAGCCAATACGTGGACAGGGCCAATGAGCAGTTCTTC. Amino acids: CASSQYVDRANEQFF.